One and the same sample provided the 22 T cell receptor beta chains below, sequenced in a study of OX40 agonist ivuxolimab in advanced cancers. Sequencing was performed with immunoSEQ multiplex PCR; in TCRdb, only in-frame clones are kept and a portion is missing. The sample has about 47,000 clones, around 87% seen once. The sample here was CD4+ or CD8+ T cells sorted from blood, taken in a trial of the OX40 agonist ivuxolimab. The receptors here all came from an adult with an advanced solid tumor such as melanoma, head and neck, liver or kidney cancer.

This clone was picked up one time. The chain uses TRBV5-5 and TRBJ1-1, with D tentatively TRBD1 (6 bases). The CDR3 totals 15 residues. V shed 0 bases and J shed 2 bases, with 11 bases lying between them. The germline V gene has CDR1 SGHKS and CDR2 YYEKEE (reference sequence). The CDR3 spells CASSLEGQLNTEAFF. In nucleotides, the CDR3 is TGTGCCAGCAGCTTGGAAGGACAGCTAAACACTGAAGCTTTCTTT. Combining the CDR3 with reference TRBV5-5 and TRBJ1-1 gives the whole variable domain DAGVTQSPTHLIKTRGQQVTLRCSPISGHKSVSWYQQVLGQGPQFIFQYYEKEERGRGNFPDRFSARQFPNYSSELNVNALLLGDSALYLCASSLEGQLNTEAFFGQGTRLTVV.

This chain's CDR3 is CASRLAGGPGTQYF. The CDR3 DNA follows: TGTGCCAGCAGGCTAGCGGGGGGGCCGGGGACCCAGTACTTC. V and J are TRBV6-6 and TRBJ2-5, with 12 bases that match TRBD2. The V and J ends lost 6 bases and 7 bases, in that order; junction bases with no gene match: 6. CDR1 and CDR2 from the germline V gene are MNHNY and SVGAGI (reference sequence). This CDR3 contains 14 residues.

The rearrangement links TRBV6-1 to TRBJ2-1; D is possibly TRBD2 (6 bases). V lost 4 bases to trimming and J lost 6 bases, with 16 bases between them. The CDR3 sequence is 15 residues long. Germline loops: CDR1 MNHNS, CDR2 SASEGT. The CDR3 protein is CASSAPGLGGNEQFF. The DNA of the CDR3 is TGTGCCAGCAGTGCCCCGGGACTGGGCGGCAATGAGCAGTTCTTC.

The rearrangement uses TRBV6-1 and TRBJ1-6, with D unresolved. Trimming removed 8 bases from V and 5 bases from J, with 16 bases in between. Germline lookup yields CDR1 MNHNS and CDR2 SASEGT. The CDR3 covers 15 residues. The CDR3 DNA is TGTGCCAGCTCTAGCCGGCCGGGCGATAATTCACCCCTCCACTTT. Encoded protein: CASSSRPGDNSPLHF.

The chain is built from TRBV11-2 and TRBJ2-4; D is unresolved. The germline CDR1 and CDR2 sequences are SGHAT and FQNNGV. The CDR3 runs to 17 residues. V was clipped by 2 bases and J by 7 bases, with 21 bases between them. CDR3 sequence (DNA): TGTGCCAGCAGCTTATCTGGCTGGTCCCCCCGAGCGAACATTCAGTACTTC. Translation gives CASSLSGWSPRANIQYF. The full variable domain, with the rest looked up from reference TRBV11-2 and TRBJ2-4, is EAGVAQSPRYKIIEKRQSVAFWCNPISGHATLYWYQQILGQGPKLLIQFQNNGVVDDSQLPKDRFSAERLKGVDSTLKIQPAKLEDSAVYLCASSLSGWSPRANIQYFGAGTRLSVL.

J is TRBJ2-5 and V is TRBV9, with 13 bases matching TRBD2. The V and J ends lost 0 bases and 5 bases, in that order; junction bases with no gene match: 7. In germline, CDR1 is SGDLS, CDR2 YYNGEE. The CDR3 consists of 17 residues. The CDR3 nucleotides are TGTGCCAGCAGCGTAGGGCGGACTAGCGGGAGTCGGGAGACCCAGTACTTC. Protein: CASSVGRTSGSRETQYF.

This clone appeared a single time. The chain links TRBV6-5 to TRBJ2-1, with D possibly matching TRBD2 (6 bases). Germline V gene sequence: CDR1 MNHEY, CDR2 SVGAGI. The CDR3 extends over 13 amino acids. The V gene lost 7 bases and the J gene lost 5 bases, with 12 bases spanning the gap. CDR3 sequence reads: CASNQGLDNEQFF. CDR3 bases: TGTGCCAGCAATCAGGGACTCGACAATGAGCAGTTCTTC.

This clone occurred once. The chain recombines TRBV29-1 with TRBJ2-6; D call uncertain. Germline V gene lookup returns CDR1 SQVTM and CDR2 ANQGSEA. V was trimmed by 0 bases and J by 1 base, leaving 4 bases between them. The CDR3 is 14 amino acids. In DNA form, the CDR3 reads TGCAGCGTTGAAGATTTGTCTGGGGCCAACGTCCTGACTTTC. Protein sequence: CSVEDLSGANVLTF.

The rearrangement links TRBV6-1 to TRBJ1-5; D is possibly TRBD1 (6 bases). The CDR3 is 14 amino acids. Germline V gene data show CDR1 as MNHNS and CDR2 as SASEGT. Between the trimmed V and J ends, which lost 5 bases and 5 bases, there was a span of 13 bases. This CDR3 reads CASSSGQRDQPQHF. The CDR3 region has the DNA TGTGCCAGCAGTTCGGGACAACGCGATCAGCCCCAGCATTTT.

The DNA of the CDR3 is TGCGCCAGCAGTGAGCCAGGAGCTAGGGGCACAGATACGCAGTATTTT. Residues: CASSEPGARGTDTQYF. V and J are TRBV10-1 and TRBJ2-3, with D unresolved. CDR1 and CDR2 from the germline V gene are WNHNN and SYGVQD (reference sequence). This CDR3 has 16 residues. V was clipped by 2 bases and J by 1 base, with 13 bases between them.

This clone showed up just once. This rearrangement joins TRBV10-3 to TRBJ2-7, with TRBD1 as a possible D gene (5 bases). Germline values: CDR1 ENHRY, CDR2 SYGVKD. This CDR3 spans 14 amino acids. The V and J ends lost 0 bases and 3 bases respectively, with 9 bases between them. DNA for the CDR3: TGTGCCATCAGTGAGTCGGGAAGGGGCTACGAGCAGTACTTC. As protein: CAISESGRGYEQYF.

This clone was found a few times. The rearrangement uses TRBV5-4 and TRBJ1-2; D unclear. The CDR3 covers 13 residues. Germline loops: CDR1 SGHNT, CDR2 YYREEE (reference sequence). V gave up 0 bases and J gave up 8 bases, with 11 bases separating them. The CDR3 loop is CASSLERERGYTF. The CDR3 DNA reads TGTGCCAGCAGCTTGGAGAGGGAGCGGGGCTACACCTTC.

V and J are TRBV11-3 and TRBJ2-1; TRBD2 matches at 14 bases. The junction had 7 bases not matched to a gene; V was cut back by 3 bases and J by 9 bases. CDR3 length: 16 amino acids. Germline CDR1 and CDR2: SGHNT and YENEEA. The CDR3 reads CASSFLTSGGAGEQFF. CDR3 DNA: TGTGCCAGCAGCTTCCTGACTAGCGGGGGGGCGGGTGAGCAGTTCTTC. Filled out from reference TRBV11-3 and TRBJ2-1, the complete variable domain reads EAGVVQSPRYKIIEKKQPVAFWCNPISGHNTLYWYLQNLGQGPELLIRYENEEAVDDSQLPKDRFSAERLKGVDSTLKIQPAELGDSAVYLCASSFLTSGGAGEQFFGPGTRLTVL.

This clone was picked up one time. The genes are TRBV7-9 and TRBJ2-1; D gene ambiguous. The CDR3 extends over 13 amino acids. The V end was cut by 3 bases, the J end by 12 bases, with 15 bases between. Per germline, CDR1 SEHNR and CDR2 FQNEAQ (reference sequence). CDR3 DNA: TGTGCCAGCAGCTTTTCAGTCGAAGGTGGGCAGTTCTTC. It yields the protein CASSFSVEGGQFF.

The genes are TRBV29-1 and TRBJ2-1; D unresolved. The CDR3 totals 11 residues. Germline V CDR1 and CDR2: SQVTM, ANQGSEA. The V end was cut by 3 bases, the J end by 3 bases, with 3 bases between. DNA of the CDR3: TGCAGCGTTGACAACTACAATGAGCAGTTCTTC. This sequence encodes CSVDNYNEQFF.

This clone appeared once. The DNA is left out, because the CDR3 cannot be placed on it with certainty; the CDR3 is given as TCRdb lists it. This sequence joins TRBV29-1 and TRBJ2-5. The V gene's germline CDR1 is SQVTM and CDR2 ANQGSEA. The CDR3 is 10 residues long, ends included. The CDR3 region is CSVGDGAEYF.

The chain combines TRBV19 with TRBJ1-2; possible D gene TRBD1, 6 bases. This CDR3 contains 13 residues. V was clipped by 4 bases and J by 6 bases, with 12 bases between them. Germline lookup yields CDR1 LNHDA and CDR2 SQIVND (reference sequence). The CDR3 coding sequence is TGTGCCAGTAGTAAACAGGGTTCGCATGGCTACACCTTC. Its translation is CASSKQGSHGYTF.

The rearrangement joins TRBV6-5 to TRBJ2-3; D tentatively reads TRBD1 or TRBD2 (5 bases each). The CDR3 consists of 12 residues. The V gene lost 6 bases and the J gene lost 6 bases, with 10 bases spanning the gap. CDR1 is MNHEY and CDR2 is SVGAGI in the germline V gene. In DNA, the CDR3 is TGTGCCAGCAGCAGGGACCGGGATACGCAGTATTTT. It translates to CASSRDRDTQYF.

The J gene is TRBJ2-3, the V gene TRBV5-1; 11 positions agree with TRBD2. V shed 6 bases and J 4 bases; nucleotides not matched to a gene: 10. Germline V lookup: CDR1 SGHRS, CDR2 YFSETQ. This CDR3 is 16 amino acids long. CDR3 bases: TGCGCCAGCACCGCAACTAGCGGGAGTAACCCAGATACGCAGTATTTT. Amino acids: CASTATSGSNPDTQYF.

This clone was recorded a few times. The V gene is TRBV2, the J gene TRBJ1-2; unclear D gene. Germline V gene lookup returns CDR1 SNHLY and CDR2 FYNNEI. The V end was cut by 7 bases, the J end by 2 bases, with 11 bases between. The CDR3 runs to 13 residues. The CDR3 protein is CASTELGNYGYTF. The CDR3 bases are TGTGCCAGCACCGAACTGGGCAACTATGGCTACACCTTC.

The rearrangement uses TRBV18 and TRBJ2-1; D is unclear. Germline values: CDR1 KGHSH, CDR2 LQKENI. The CDR3 spans 15 residues. The V gene lost 0 bases and the J gene lost 9 bases, with 15 bases spanning the gap. For the CDR3, the DNA is TGTGCCAGCTCACCACCGGCTCGTAACCCCCCTGAGCAGTTCTTC. It yields the protein CASSPPARNPPEQFF.

This chain uses TRBV10-3 with TRBJ2-6, with a tentative D call TRBD1 (6 bases). Deletions cut 8 bases from V and 2 bases from J, with 10 bases between. Germline assignment: CDR1 ENHRY and CDR2 SYGVKD. This CDR3 is 14 amino acids long. CDR3 sequence: CAIGSGAGANVLTF. DNA for the CDR3: TGTGCCATCGGCTCAGGGGCTGGGGCCAACGTCCTGACTTTC.